Each of the 6 T cell receptor beta chains below was sequenced from the same sample in a study of low-dose radiotherapy and immunotherapy resistance in tumors. Alpha- and beta-chain coverage of first-strand cDNA came from TRAV- and TRBV-specific primers. The authors ran around 22 PCR cycles to amplify TCRs with a constant-region primer and V-primer adapter. TCRdb passed the reads through MiXCR, listing each CDR3 protein once. The sample carries under 110,000 distinct CDR3 sequences, less than 25% recorded once. Time point here: after trial treatment. Treatment reported: LDRT plus nivolumab, ipilimumab, low-dose cyclophosphamide and aspirin (RACIN trial). This sample comprised PBMCs, obtained after low-dose radiotherapy plus immunotherapy. These TCRs come from a male donor with prostate cancer.

This clonotype was observed many times. V and J are TRBV7-6 and TRBJ2-1, with TRBD2 matching 10 bases. The CDR3 is 16 residues long. Germline-derived CDR1 and CDR2 are SGHVS and FNYEAQ. Losses at the gene ends were 1 base for V and 7 bases for J; bases not matched to a gene: 7. The CDR3 DNA is TGTGCCAGCAGCTTAGGTGTGCTAGCGGGGGTTAATGAGCAGTTCTTC. It specifies CASSLGVLAGVNEQFF.

Ten or more counts support this clonotype. The J gene is TRBJ2-5, the V gene TRBV19; 8 bases agree with TRBD2. CDR3 size: 14 residues. Unmatched junction bases numbered 6, after V lost 8 bases and J lost 1 base. CDR1 is LNHDA and CDR2 is SQIVND in the germline V gene (reference sequence). This chain's CDR3 is CASRTGGAQETQYF. DNA for the CDR3: TGTGCCAGTCGAACGGGGGGGGCCCAAGAGACCCAGTACTTC.

The table lists this clonotype with many counts. This chain links TRBV10-2 with TRBJ2-3; 12 positions agree with TRBD2. This CDR3 is built from 15 residues. The V and J ends lost 5 bases and 3 bases, in that order; junction bases with no gene match: 3. Germline CDR1 and CDR2: WSHSY and SAAADI. CDR3 amino acids: CASSRTSGVTDTQYF. The CDR3 DNA sequence: TGCGCCAGCAGTCGGACTAGCGGGGTAACAGATACGCAGTATTTT.

This clonotype was seen many times. The rearrangement uses TRBV7-2 and TRBJ2-3, with D perhaps assigned TRBD1 or TRBD2 (5 bases each). Germline V gene sequence: CDR1 SGHTA, CDR2 FQGNSA. The CDR3 runs to 14 residues. The germline V and J ends were trimmed by 5 bases and 2 bases, with 11 bases remaining between them. CDR3 residues: CASSRDVATDTQYF. In DNA, the CDR3 is TGTGCCAGCAGCCGGGACGTCGCCACAGATACGCAGTATTTT.

This clonotype was recorded many times. This chain uses TRBV5-1 with TRBJ2-7, with 8 bases that match TRBD1. The CDR3 is 14 residues long. The germline V gene encodes CDR1 SGHRS and CDR2 YFSETQ. V dropped 4 bases and J dropped 3; count of bases not matched to a gene: 6. As DNA, the CDR3 is TGCGCCAGCAGCCCGACAGGGGACATCTACGAGCAGTACTTC. Its protein is CASSPTGDIYEQYF.

This clonotype showed up many times. A much larger clone differs by one base, so this may be a read error. The chain recombines TRBV24-1 with TRBJ2-1; 9 bases are a match to TRBD1. V dropped 4 bases and J dropped 7; count of bases not matched to a gene: 7. This CDR3 has 15 amino acids. The germline V gene encodes CDR1 KGHDR and CDR2 SFDVKD. In DNA form, the CDR3 reads TGTGCCACCAGTGACGCACAGGGGGCACGGAATGAGCAGTTCTTC. Translated: CATSDAQGARNEQFF.